The present T cell receptor (beta chain) was sequenced within a study of CD8 T cells in Susac syndrome (dated by TCRdb to between 2018 and 2021). For context, the study as a whole: Of the Susac syndrome patients who were sequenced, eight or nine were in clinical remission while more than five had clinically active disease. At blood withdrawal, Susac syndrome patients were therapy-naive, treated with corticosteroids (with IVIg additionally given to some), or treated with IVIg alone. The study used repertoire sequencing to test whether antigen drove CD8+ T cell activation and differentiation in Susac syndrome. The research as a whole found: The CD4+ T cell repertoire of patients with Susac syndrome showed no detectable clonal expansion. The number of individuals in the TCR sequencing and HLA analysis was acknowledged as relatively small.

RNA was extracted with the RNeasy kit and roughly 0.5 to 1 ug was reverse transcribed using random hexamers. TCR beta CDR3 regions were amplified with the immunoSEQ multiplex PCR assay covering 54 Vbeta and 13 Jbeta segments. PCR amplification bias was corrected using a synthetic template baseline for primer optimization and computational correction. As for how the authors treated the data: Reads were annotated to V, D and J genes according to IMGT and were analyzed with immunoSEQ Analyzer, with only productive sequences retained. Clonality was calculated as one minus the Shannon entropy normalized by log2 of the number of productive unique sequences. For each patient and control, public and private clones were evaluated within the 100 most prevalent clones. A clone was defined as Susac-specific if it was absent from the healthy and MS cohorts, from some 980 published viral clones and from other ImmuneACCESS disease sequences. TCRdb trimmed public reads at Q25 via fastp, called clones via MiXCR and kept in-frame beta chains. Entries are consolidated by CDR3 protein sequence, retaining the most common genes and DNA. TCRdb, not the authors, supplied the V and J calls. This sample is represented by about 180,000 distinct CDR3 sequences; around 94% of them were singletons. Roughly 0.11% of the sample belongs to the ten largest clones.

About this clonotype: The specificity of this receptor is unknown. Base-call qualities are not available, and no considerably larger clone is one nucleotide away.

Peripheral blood CD8+ and CD4+ T cells from healthy donors, Susac syndrome patients and multiple sclerosis patients were profiled by high-throughput TCR beta sequencing. Recently defined diagnostic criteria for definite or probable disease were met by the Susac syndrome patients. Bulk CD8+ and CD4+ T cells were purified by magnetic negative isolation, whereas CD8+ TEMRA cells were enriched by FACS. Blood was collected in EDTA tubes and processed within 24 hours, with PBMCs isolated through density gradient centrifugation. PBMCs intended for TCR sequencing were frozen in liquid nitrogen and were later thawed in a 37 degrees C water bath. Purity of sorted or isolated CD4+, CD8+ and CD8+ TEMRA cells was at least 90%. The CDR3 numbers 14 residues from cysteine through phenylalanine. Only the CDR3 part of the read is kept: 42 bases, read in frame from the first base. The V end loses 2 bases and the J end loses 6 bases, and a stretch of 13 bases separates them. According to the germline V gene, CDR1 reads SQVTM and CDR2 reads ANQGSEA.

Sequenced input: CD4+ T cells from PBMCs. This sequence was found in a human donor with Susac syndrome. The rearrangement joined TRBV29-1 to TRBJ1-4, and TRBD1 may be the D gene, going by 6 matching bases. The CDR3 reads as follows: CSVERYREDEKLFF. The bases are TGCAGCGTTGAACGTTACAGGGAGGATGAAAAACTGTTTTTT. With the rest looked up from the reference TRBV29-1 and TRBJ1-4 genes rather than sequenced, the full variable domain is SAVISQKPSRDICQRGTSLTIQCQVDSQVTMMFWYRQQPGQSLTLIATANQGSEATYESGFVIDKFPISRPNLTFSTLTVSNMSPEDSSIYLCSVERYREDEKLFFGSGTQLSVL.